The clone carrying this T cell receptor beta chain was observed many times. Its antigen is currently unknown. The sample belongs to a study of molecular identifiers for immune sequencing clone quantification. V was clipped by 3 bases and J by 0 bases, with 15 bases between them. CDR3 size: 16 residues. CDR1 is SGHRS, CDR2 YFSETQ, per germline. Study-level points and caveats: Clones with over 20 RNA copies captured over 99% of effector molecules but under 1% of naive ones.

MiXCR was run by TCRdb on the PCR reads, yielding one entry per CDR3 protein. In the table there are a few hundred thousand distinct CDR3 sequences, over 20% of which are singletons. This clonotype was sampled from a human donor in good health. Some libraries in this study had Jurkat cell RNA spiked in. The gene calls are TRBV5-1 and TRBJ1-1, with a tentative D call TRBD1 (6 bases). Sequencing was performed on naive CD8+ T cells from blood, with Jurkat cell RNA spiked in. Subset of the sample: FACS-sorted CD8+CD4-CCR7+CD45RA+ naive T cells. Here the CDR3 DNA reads TGCGCCAGCAGCTCCTCAGGGGATTTCCTGAACACTGAAGCTTTCTTT. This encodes CASSSSGDFLNTEAFF. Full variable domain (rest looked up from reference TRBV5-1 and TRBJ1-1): KAGVTQTPRYLIKTRGQQVTLSCSPISGHRSVSWYQQTPGQGLQFLFEYFSETQRNKGNFPGRFSGRQFSNSRSEMNVSTLELGDSALYLCASSSSGDFLNTEAFFGQGTRLTVV.